This TCR beta chain emerged from a study of blood T cell repertoires in COVID-19 (dated by TCRdb to about 2020). For context, the study as a whole: Collaborator samples came from the United States, Italy and Spain and covered acute and convalescent phases of COVID-19. The material from the prospective study consisted of cDNA or gDNA derived from T cells, B-cell-depleted T cells, or PBMCs. The dataset comprised deeply sampled blood TCRbeta repertoires from subjects exposed to, actively infected with, or recovered from COVID-19. A freely available public database, intended as a resource for researchers studying the immune response to SARS-CoV-2, is where the repertoires were released. Samples came from the ongoing ImmuneRACE study (first 160 participants) plus 1,254 subjects from 6 global collaborators. Sample metadata almost always included a de-identified subject ID, COVID-19 status, age in years and sex. Where available, HLA class I and class II types were taken from metadata supplied by the sample provider and were not determined by assay-based typing.

The paper as a whole reports these results and caveats: The amount of clinical and demographic metadata varied by source and participant and was provided uncurated.

Each collaborating institution followed its own protocols to collect whole blood in K2EDTA tubes. For TCRbeta analysis, collaborators shipped samples as frozen whole blood, isolated PBMCs, or DNA extracted from either of those sample types. The immunoSEQ Assay, a bias-controlled multiplex PCR, was used to amplify TCRbeta CDR3 regions from genomic DNA. The original pipeline was this. The number of nucleated cells in each sample was estimated from the amplification of reference gene primers within the assay. To quantify the absolute abundance of each unique TCRbeta CDR3 rearrangement, sequence reads were collapsed and filtered. Productive Simpson clonality was computed per sample as the square root of Simpson's diversity index over productive rearrangements. TCRdb carries this immuneACCESS record with in-frame sequences only. Its versions omit some clonotypes, under half of them owing to an unresolved V gene in the studies checked, with the rest unexplained. The V and J calls and the clone size are those of that table, but D and trimming were determined from the DNA. For this sample the table gives 71,000 or so clones, of which roughly 80% were detected only once. Roughly 27% of the sample belongs to the ten largest clones.

In regard to this clone: It lacks a known antigen. Base qualities were left out, and no much larger clone turns up one base away.

Cut back by 0 bases and 4 bases, the V and J ends lie 8 bases apart. The CDR3, from cysteine to phenylalanine, totals 14 residues. The sequence is cut down to CDR3 DNA, 42 bases in frame from base 1. CDR1 and CDR2 were assigned from the germline V gene as SGHRS and YFSETQ. The source is a man aged 65 to 79 with acute or convalescent COVID-19. Material for sequencing was peripheral blood. The V and J segments used are TRBV5-1 and TRBJ1-5; the D gene is possibly TRBD1, with 6 bases matching. The sequenced DNA is TGCGCCAGCAGCTTGGAGGGGGTTAATCAGCCCCAGCATTTT. The translation is CASSLEGVNQPQHF.